Listed here are 20 T cell receptor beta chains from one sample, sequenced in a study of regulatory T cells in long-lasting Graves disease. Building the TCR beta libraries relied on iRepertoire HTBI primers, and CDR3 regions underwent Arm-PCR. TCRdb processed the multiplex PCR reads anew with MiXCR; each CDR3 protein has one entry. The data show hundreds of thousands of distinct CDR3 sequences, approximately 15% seen once. The sample's time point: newly diagnosed GD, antithyroid drugs for less than 3 months. Extracted RNA from PBMCs served as the source of the TCR library. The sample also formed part of further work on T cells in Graves' hyperthyroidism and ophthalmopathy.

The input for sequencing was peripheral blood mononuclear cells (PBMCs), taken at new diagnosis, from a patient treated with antithyroid drugs. The receptors here all came from a man younger than 40 with Graves disease.

This clonotype was counted at least ten times. The chain carries TRBV27 and TRBJ2-7; perhaps D is TRBD1 or TRBD2 (6 bases each). Germline assignment: CDR1 MNHEY and CDR2 SMNVEV (reference sequence). This CDR3 comprises 13 residues. V was trimmed by 8 bases and J by 6 bases, leaving 17 bases between them. Here the CDR3 DNA reads TGTGCCAGCGCGGCGGGAAAGGGGGTCGAGCAGTACTTC. It yields the protein CASAAGKGVEQYF.

Comments on this clonotype: A much larger clone differs by one base, so this may be a read error. The chain combines TRBV24-1 with TRBJ2-5, with D uncertain. Trimming removed 4 bases from V and 4 bases from J, with 12 bases in between. The length of the CDR3 is 14 residues. Germline loops: CDR1 KGHDR, CDR2 SFDVKD. CDR3 in DNA: TGTGCCACCAGTGACCATGAAAGCGCAGAGACCCAGTACTTC. This encodes CATSDHESAETQYF.

V gene TRBV24-1 combines with J gene TRBJ2-1; 7 bases match TRBD1. CDR1 is KGHDR and CDR2 is SFDVKD in the germline V gene. This CDR3 has 16 residues. V shed 0 bases, J shed 4 bases, and the junction held 5 bases outside the gene matches. The CDR3 DNA reads as TGTGCCACCAGTGATTTGGTCCAGGGGGAGTACAATGAGCAGTTCTTC. Translation: CATSDLVQGEYNEQFF.

This chain links TRBV5-4 with TRBJ1-4, with D possibly matching TRBD1 (6 bases). This CDR3 spans 14 amino acids. Trimming pared 2 bases from V and 9 bases from J, leaving 14 bases between. Germline CDR1 is SGHNT and CDR2 is YYREEE (reference sequence). The CDR3 DNA follows: TGTGCCAGCAGCTTACGCGGGCAGGGGCAAAAACTGTTTTTT. This sequence encodes CASSLRGQGQKLFF. The entire variable domain, with the rest obtained from reference TRBV5-4 and TRBJ1-4, is as follows: ETGVTQSPTHLIKTRGQQVTLRCSSQSGHNTVSWYQQALGQGPQFIFQYYREEENGRGNFPPRFSGLQFPNYSSELNVNALELDDSALYLCASSLRGQGQKLFFGSGTQLSVL.

This clonotype was found many times. This chain links TRBV6-1 with TRBJ2-7; 10 nucleotides align to TRBD1. The V and J ends lost 0 bases and 5 bases, in that order; junction bases with no gene match: 10. Germline V gene sequence: CDR1 MNHNS, CDR2 SASEGT. This CDR3 has 17 amino acids. CDR3 region: CASSEAEGDRGVDEQYF. The DNA of the CDR3 is TGTGCCAGCAGTGAAGCAGAGGGGGACAGGGGAGTCGACGAGCAGTACTTC.

This clonotype was seen repeatedly, ten times or more. The chain combines TRBV5-1 with TRBJ2-4; D not certain. V was shortened by 4 bases and J by 0 bases, with 8 bases between the two germline ends. CDR3 length equals 14 residues. The germline V gene has CDR1 SGHRS and CDR2 YFSETQ. The CDR3 sequence is CASSLTVAKNIQYF. The CDR3 bases are TGCGCCAGCAGCCTAACCGTAGCCAAAAACATTCAGTACTTC.

V gene TRBV5-4 combines with J gene TRBJ2-7; 9 bases are a match to TRBD2. Germline assignment: CDR1 SGHNT and CDR2 YYREEE (reference sequence). V dropped 4 bases and J dropped 2; count of bases not matched to a gene: 7. The CDR3 length is 15 residues. Here the CDR3 reads CASSRGLASPYEQYF. The DNA of the CDR3 is TGTGCCAGCAGCAGGGGACTAGCCAGCCCCTACGAGCAGTACTTC.

A remark on this clonotype: A much larger clone lies one base from this, so it may be a read error. This chain connects TRBV11-2 to TRBJ1-2; D remains unclear. The V end was cut by 7 bases, the J end by 4 bases, with 22 bases between. CDR3 length: 16 residues. The germline V gene has CDR1 SGHAT and CDR2 FQNNGV. This chain's CDR3 is CASTLGRTNAFYGYTF. In DNA, the CDR3 is TGTGCCAGCACCTTGGGTCGCACAAATGCTTTCTATGGCTACACCTTC.

The chain employs TRBV27 and TRBJ1-5, with TRBD1 as a possible D gene (5 bases). Trimming shortened V by 5 bases and J by 7 bases, and 12 bases separated the two germline ends. CDR3 size: 13 residues. Germline values: CDR1 MNHEY, CDR2 SMNVEV (reference sequence). CDR3 in DNA: TGTGCCAGCAGTCTTATGGGGGGACAGCCCCAGCATTTT. This sequence encodes CASSLMGGQPQHF.

This clonotype was picked up many times. The genes are TRBV20-1 and TRBJ2-7; weak D call: TRBD2 (5 bases). Germline values: CDR1 DFQATT, CDR2 SNEGSKA (reference sequence). The CDR3 is made up of 13 amino acids. V dropped 1 base and J dropped 2 bases, with 9 bases sitting between them. The CDR3 reads CSARGGAAYEQYF. For the CDR3, the DNA is TGCAGTGCTAGAGGAGGAGCGGCCTACGAGCAGTACTTC.

In its sample, this clonotype was seen a few times. V gene TRBV12-3 or TRBV12-4 combines with J gene TRBJ2-1; 8 bases line up with TRBD1. CDR3 length: 16 amino acids. V lost 6 bases to trimming and J lost 6 bases; unmatched junction nucleotides: 13. In DNA form, the CDR3 reads TGTGCCAGCAGGCAAATAGGCGGGACAGGACGCAATGAGCAGTTCTTC. As protein: CASRQIGGTGRNEQFF.

The CDR3 DNA is TGCGCCAGCAGCTTGGCCAGGTCCACCAGTGAGCAGTACTTC. It encodes CASSLARSTSEQYF. The J gene is TRBJ2-7, the V gene TRBV5-1; D remains unclear. This CDR3 contains 14 residues. Trimming stripped 0 bases from V and 7 bases from J, with 14 bases between. Germline V gene sequence: CDR1 SGHRS, CDR2 YFSETQ.

The J gene is TRBJ2-2, the V gene TRBV20-1; 7 bases match TRBD2. CDR1 is DFQATT, CDR2 SNEGSKA, per germline (reference sequence). The CDR3 consists of 18 residues. V gave up 6 bases and J gave up 6 bases; unmatched junction bases: 22. The CDR3 loop is CSAASSFSWRESAGELFF. The CDR3 region has the DNA TGCAGTGCGGCCTCAAGCTTCTCCTGGCGGGAGTCCGCCGGGGAGCTGTTTTTT.

This clonotype was recorded many times. V gene TRBV12-3 or TRBV12-4 combines with J gene TRBJ1-2; TRBD1 is a possible D gene (6 bases). The length of the CDR3 is 13 residues. The V gene lost 5 bases and the J gene lost 4 bases, with 11 bases spanning the gap. CDR3 in DNA: TGTGCCAGCAGTCCTACAGGGTCCTATGGCTACACCTTC. This codes for CASSPTGSYGYTF.

This clonotype was detected many times. The chain links TRBV20-1 to TRBJ2-5; D gene uncertain. The germline V gene has CDR1 DFQATT and CDR2 SNEGSKA (reference sequence). CDR3 length equals 13 residues. The ends were cut back, 4 bases at V and 1 base at J, with 10 bases in the middle. CDR3 DNA sequence: TGCAGTGCTAAAGGTCAGGCCCAAGAGACCCAGTACTTC. This codes for CSAKGQAQETQYF.

A remark on this clonotype: It may be a read error: a sequence one base away is much more abundant. This CDR3 reads CASRTGGIDTQYF. The CDR3 DNA follows: TGTGCCAGCAGGACAGGGGGAATAGATACGCAGTATTTT. This sequence joins TRBV6-2 or TRBV6-3 and TRBJ2-3; 9 nucleotides align to TRBD1. The CDR3 runs to 13 residues. Germline values: CDR1 MNHEY, CDR2 SVGEGT. Losses at the gene ends were 6 bases for V and 5 bases for J; bases not matched to a gene: 3.

This clonotype was detected only a few times. V and J are TRBV25-1 and TRBJ2-2; TRBD1 matches at 10 bases. The J segment lost 3 bases and the V segment lost 3 bases, leaving 4 bases of the junction unmatched. Germline-derived CDR1 and CDR2 are MGHDK and SYGVNS. CDR3 length: 16 amino acids. CDR3 region: CASSEGQGMYTGELFF. The CDR3 region has the DNA TGTGCCAGCAGTGAGGGACAGGGGATGTACACCGGGGAGCTGTTTTTT. The whole variable domain, filled in from reference TRBV25-1 and TRBJ2-2, reads EADIYQTPRYLVIGTGKKITLECSQTMGHDKMYWYQQDPGMELHLIHYSYGVNSTEKGDLSSESTVSRIRTEHFPLTLESARPSHTSQYLCASSEGQGMYTGELFFGEGSRLTVL.

Many counts were recorded for this clonotype. CDR3 region: CATSDLGLGSTDTQYF. The CDR3 coding sequence is TGTGCCACCAGTGACTTGGGACTAGGAAGCACAGATACGCAGTATTTT. This chain joins TRBV24-1 and TRBJ2-3; 8 bases are a match to TRBD2. In germline, CDR1 is KGHDR, CDR2 SFDVKD. This CDR3 has 16 amino acids. V lost 4 bases, J lost 0 bases, and 5 bases stayed unmatched.

In this sample, this clonotype turned up many times. V usage is TRBV20-1 and J usage is TRBJ2-5; the match to TRBD1 covers 9 bases. V gave up 6 bases and J gave up 5 bases; unmatched junction bases: 7. This CDR3 has 13 residues. Germline loops: CDR1 DFQATT, CDR2 SNEGSKA (reference sequence). The CDR3 sequence is CSATGQGTETQYF. In DNA form, the CDR3 reads TGCAGTGCCACGGGACAGGGCACGGAGACCCAGTACTTC.

This clonotype was observed many times. This CDR3 reads CATSETGSVQEKLFF. As DNA, the CDR3 is TGTGCCACCAGTGAAACAGGGTCTGTACAAGAAAAACTGTTTTTT. The rearrangement joins TRBV24-1 to TRBJ1-4; a weak D match, TRBD1 (6 bases). This CDR3 spans 15 amino acids. The germline V and J ends were trimmed by 4 bases and 8 bases, with 16 bases remaining between them. CDR1 and CDR2 (germline): KGHDR, SFDVKD.